The 12 T cell receptor beta chains presented below share a single source sample, sequenced in a study of CD8+CD57+ T cells in acquired aplastic anemia. The patients chosen for sequencing had shown expansion of CD8+CD57+ cells (detected by flow cytometry). Genomic DNA, the template, was used for profiling of the TCR beta VDJ and CDR3. TCRdb reanalysed the reads using MiXCR and keeps one entry per CDR3 protein. The table records approximately 190,000 distinct CDR3 sequences, roughly half of them present only once. The sequencing input was sorted CD4+, CD8+, or CD8+CD57+ T cells (not recorded which) from PBMCs. These TCRs come from a human donor with aplastic anemia.

There are many counts of this clonotype. This chain uses TRBV25-1 with TRBJ2-7, with TRBD2 identical over 7 bases. The CDR3 contains 15 residues. CDR1 MGHDK and CDR2 SYGVNS come from the germline V gene. V lost 3 bases to trimming and J lost 4 bases; unmatched junction nucleotides: 9. CDR3 in DNA: TGTGCCAGCAGTGACGCCGGGACGGGAGGTTACGAGCAGTACTTC. Translating it yields CASSDAGTGGYEQYF.

This clonotype has a single count. The junction departs from the called germline gene at one end, perhaps through a read error. V usage is TRBV24-1 and J usage is TRBJ2-1; a weak D match, TRBD2 (6 bases). CDR1 is KGHDR, CDR2 SFDVKD, per germline. This CDR3 region has 17 residues. CDR3: CASGLARLATSYNKQFF. In DNA, the CDR3 is TGTGCTAGTGGTTTGGCACGGCTAGCGACATCCTACAATAAGCAGTTCTTC.

The chain combines TRBV19 with TRBJ1-2; a possible D gene is TRBD1 (5 bases). CDR3 length: 14 residues. Germline V gene lookup returns CDR1 LNHDA and CDR2 SQIVND (reference sequence). V gave up 9 bases and J gave up 2 bases, with 16 bases separating them. CDR3 bases: TGTGCCAGCCGGAGCAGGGAGGCGAACTATGGCTACACCTTC. Its protein product is CASRSREANYGYTF.

The genes are TRBV20-1 and TRBJ2-1; possible D gene TRBD2, 5 bases. V lost 4 bases and J 5 bases, leaving 15 bases between the germline ends. The CDR3 sequence is 14 residues long. Germline V gene data show CDR1 as DFQATT and CDR2 as SNEGSKA (reference sequence). In nucleotides, the CDR3 is TGCAGTGCTATATCCGGGGTTCGGCACAATGAGCAGTTCTTC. This translates into CSAISGVRHNEQFF.

As regards this clonotype: This clone may be a read error of a much larger clone one base away. The V call is TRBV6-1, the J call TRBJ1-2, with D maybe TRBD1 (5 bases). The CDR3 is 17 amino acids. Germline CDR1 is MNHNS and CDR2 is SASEGT. V lost 1 base to trimming and J lost 7 bases, with 22 bases between them. This CDR3 is CASSEGRDGRDLCGYTF. Here the CDR3 DNA reads TGTGCCAGCAGTGAAGGTCGGGACGGCAGGGATCTCTGTGGCTACACCTTC.

This clonotype was found a few times. The chain links TRBV29-1 to TRBJ2-5, with a tentative D call TRBD1 (6 bases). The CDR3 runs 13 residues. Germline V gene sequence: CDR1 SQVTM, CDR2 ANQGSEA. The ends were cut back, 3 bases at V and 3 bases at J, with 11 bases in the middle. In DNA, the CDR3 is TGCAGCGTTGAGGCGGCAGGGGAAGAGACCCAGTACTTC. Encoded protein: CSVEAAGEETQYF. Drawing the rest from reference TRBV29-1 and TRBJ2-5, the complete variable domain is SAVISQKPSRDICQRGTSLTIQCQVDSQVTMMFWYRQQPGQSLTLIATANQGSEATYESGFVIDKFPISRPNLTFSTLTVSNMSPEDSSIYLCSVEAAGEETQYFGPGTRLLVL.

Many counts were recorded for this clonotype. The chain carries TRBV7-9 and TRBJ2-7; 8 nucleotides agree with TRBD1. The CDR3 is 14 amino acids. J lost 3 bases, V lost 5 bases, and 6 bases had no gene match. Germline loops: CDR1 SEHNR, CDR2 FQNEAQ (reference sequence). The CDR3, as DNA: TGTGCCAGCAGCCACCGGGACAGGAACTACGAGCAGTACTTC. It specifies CASSHRDRNYEQYF.

This clonotype has a single count. V gene TRBV2 combines with J gene TRBJ2-7; 9 nucleotides match TRBD1. This CDR3 contains 13 residues. Germline V gene sequence: CDR1 SNHLY, CDR2 FYNNEI. Germline trimming cut 11 bases from V and 2 bases from J; bases unmatched to any gene: 7. The CDR3 loop reads CALLDRGTYEQYF. Written as DNA, the CDR3 is TGTGCCCTACTGGACAGGGGAACCTACGAGCAGTACTTC.

The V call is TRBV7-8, the J call TRBJ2-5; 11 positions match TRBD2. J lost 3 bases, V lost 6 bases, and 3 bases had no gene match. The length of the CDR3 is 14 residues. The germline V gene encodes CDR1 SGHVS and CDR2 FQNEAQ. Here the CDR3 reads CASSPLAGEETQYF. In DNA, the CDR3 is TGTGCCAGCAGTCCACTAGCGGGAGAAGAGACCCAGTACTTC.

There are many counts of this clonotype. This chain joins TRBV11-2 and TRBJ2-4; D gene ambiguous. V was cut by 6 bases and J by 13 bases, with 22 bases left in between. This CDR3 comprises 14 residues. Germline CDR1 SGHAT, CDR2 FQNNGV. As DNA, the CDR3 is TGTGCCAGCAGTCTTACTCGGCTAGAGTCCCCACAGTACTTC. Its protein is CASSLTRLESPQYF.

In its sample, this clonotype was seen many times. This chain connects TRBV7-2 to TRBJ2-7; 15 positions agree with TRBD2. After removal of 4 bases from V and 2 bases from J, the junction contained 9 bases not matched to a gene. CDR1 is SGHTA, CDR2 FQGNSA, per germline. This CDR3 has 18 amino acids. Written as DNA, the CDR3 is TGTGCCAGCAGCTCCTCCGGGACTAGCGGGAGGTCGACCTACGAGCAGTACTTC. It specifies CASSSSGTSGRSTYEQYF.

This clonotype was counted at least ten times. The chain has TRBV19 and TRBJ2-2, with D perhaps assigned TRBD1 or TRBD2 (7 bases each). The length of the CDR3 is 15 residues. Germline loops: CDR1 LNHDA, CDR2 SQIVND (reference sequence). Between the trimmed V and J ends, which lost 7 bases and 5 bases, there was a span of 17 bases. The DNA for the CDR3 is TGTGCCAGTACCCTTCGACAGGGAGGGACCGGGGAGCTGTTTTTT. This encodes CASTLRQGGTGELFF.